This entry features one TCR beta chain sequence. The antigen is undetermined. Amplification used 60 Vbeta primers and 13 Jbeta primers. Generated by immunoSEQ multiplex PCR, the TCRdb table keeps only in-frame clones and is missing some. Of some 91,000 clones in the sample, approximately 80% were seen once. The data stem from a study of cytomegalovirus exposure and HLA in healthy donors. Whole-study results and caveats: Usually a TCR sequence was rare, but some public TCRs were found in many donors.

Sequencing used PBMCs. The clonotype originates from a middle-aged man in good health and CMV-seronegative.

CDR3 sequence: CASSNPGLHNTDTQYF. CDR3 bases: TGTGCCAGCAGCAATCCGGGACTACACAACACAGATACGCAGTATTTT. This rearrangement joins TRBV5-4 to TRBJ2-3; TRBD2 matches at 7 bases. With V trimmed by 4 bases and J by 2 bases, 10 bases remained unmatched. The CDR3 has 16 residues. Germline CDR1 reads SGHNT; CDR2 reads YYREEE (reference sequence). The whole variable domain, remainder taken from reference TRBV5-4 and TRBJ2-3, is ETGVTQSPTHLIKTRGQQVTLRCSSQSGHNTVSWYQQALGQGPQFIFQYYREEENGRGNFPPRFSGLQFPNYSSELNVNALELDDSALYLCASSNPGLHNTDTQYFGPGTRLTVL.